These 16 T cell receptor beta chains were all obtained from the same sample, sequenced in a study of cytomegalovirus exposure and HLA in healthy donors (dated by TCRdb to about 2017). Library preparation used the immunoSEQ multiplex PCR assay. What TCRdb holds here is the immuneACCESS table cut down to in-frame rearrangements. Part of the clones is not present; checked against another copy, under half of the missing clones reflect an unresolved V gene, and the others are unexplained. A total of 180,000 or so clones appear in this sample, more than 65% of them only once. Around an eighth of the sample rests with the top ten. The sample consisted of PBMCs. The receptors here all came from a woman in her twenties or thirties in good health and CMV-seropositive.

This rearrangement joins TRBV2 to TRBJ1-1; tentative D call: TRBD1 (6 bases). Trimming stripped 6 bases from V and 1 base from J, with 18 bases between. This CDR3 comprises 16 residues. Germline-derived CDR1 and CDR2 are SNHLY and FYNNEI. The CDR3, as DNA: TGTGCCAGCAGCGTAGACAGGTTCTTACCGAACACTGAAGCTTTCTTT. It is translated as CASSVDRFLPNTEAFF.

This chain links TRBV27 with TRBJ1-5; TRBD1 matches 7 bases. The V and J ends lost 6 bases and 0 bases, in that order; junction bases with no gene match: 5. This CDR3 has 15 amino acids. The germline gives CDR1 MNHEY, CDR2 SMNVEV (reference sequence). The CDR3 sequence is CASSFTGASNQPQHF. The CDR3 DNA sequence: TGTGCCAGCAGCTTCACAGGGGCTAGCAATCAGCCCCAGCATTTT.

The chain joins TRBV5-6 to TRBJ1-2; D remains unclear. CDR1 SGHDT and CDR2 YYEEEE come from the germline V gene. V was trimmed by 0 bases and J by 4 bases, leaving 13 bases between them. CDR3 length: 15 residues. The CDR3 is CASSLGQPRGYGYTF. The CDR3 coding sequence is TGTGCCAGCAGCTTGGGACAACCCCGGGGCTATGGCTACACCTTC. Variable domain in full (rest from reference TRBV5-6 and TRBJ1-2): DAGVTQSPTHLIKTRGQQVTLRCSPKSGHDTVSWYQQALGQGPQFIFQYYEEEERQRGNFPDRFSGHQFPNYSSELNVNALLLGDSALYLCASSLGQPRGYGYTFGSGTRLTVV.

The chain combines TRBV28 with TRBJ2-5, with 7 nucleotides matching TRBD2. CDR1 is MDHEN, CDR2 SYDVKM, per germline. V trimming: 11 bases; J trimming: 5 bases; junction bases outside the gene matches: 8. The CDR3 contains 12 residues. CDR3 amino acids: CASGGFPETQYF. The CDR3 DNA is TGTGCCTCCGGGGGGTTCCCGGAGACCCAGTACTTC. Using reference TRBV28 and TRBJ2-5 for the parts outside the CDR3, the full variable domain is DVKVTQSSRYLVKRTGEKVFLECVQDMDHENMFWYRQDPGLGLRLIYFSYDVKMKEKGDIPEGYSVSREKKERFSLILESASTNQTSMYLCASGGFPETQYFGPGTRLLVL.

The V gene is TRBV27, the J gene TRBJ2-7; 8 nucleotides agree with TRBD1. CDR1 and CDR2 (germline): MNHEY, SMNVEV (reference sequence). V dropped 2 bases and J dropped 1; count of bases not matched to a gene: 4. This CDR3 region has 15 residues. CDR3 bases: TGTGCCAGCAGTTTACTGGACAGGGTGTCCTACGAGCAGTACTTC. Translated: CASSLLDRVSYEQYF.

Here the CDR3 DNA reads TGTGCCAGCAGTTTGTCAGGATCCTCTGGAAACACCATATATTTT. This sequence encodes CASSLSGSSGNTIYF. V gene TRBV6-5 combines with J gene TRBJ1-3; the D is unclear. CDR1 and CDR2 (germline): MNHEY, SVGAGI. V was trimmed by 4 bases and J by 0 bases, leaving 10 bases between them. The CDR3 extends over 15 amino acids.

This clone came up a few times. Different DNA sequences within this sample yield the same CDR3. V gene TRBV29-1 combines with J gene TRBJ1-2; a possible D gene is TRBD1 (6 bases). The CDR3 length is 11 residues. Germline V gives CDR1 SQVTM, CDR2 ANQGSEA. Trimming removed 6 bases from V and 4 bases from J, with 9 bases in between. CDR3 DNA sequence: TGCAGCGTGGGAGGGGGCTATGGCTACACCTTC. Amino acids: CSVGGGYGYTF. Full variable domain (outside the CDR3, taken from reference TRBV29-1 and TRBJ1-2): SAVISQKPSRDICQRGTSLTIQCQVDSQVTMMFWYRQQPGQSLTLIATANQGSEATYESGFVIDKFPISRPNLTFSTLTVSNMSPEDSSIYLCSVGGGYGYTFGSGTRLTVV.

The V gene is TRBV6-5, the J gene TRBJ1-5; a possible D gene is TRBD1 (6 bases). V was cut by 5 bases and J by 4 bases, with 15 bases left in between. This CDR3 is 15 amino acids long. In germline, CDR1 is MNHEY, CDR2 SVGAGI. In DNA form, the CDR3 reads TGTGCCAGCAGTCGCCACGGACAGCATAATCAGCCCCAGCATTTT. Translating it yields CASSRHGQHNQPQHF.

This rearrangement joins TRBV27 to TRBJ1-1; TRBD1 aligns across 7 bases. J gave up 1 base and V 5 bases, and 13 bases lay outside the gene matches. Germline V CDR1 and CDR2: MNHEY, SMNVEV (reference sequence). This CDR3 has 17 residues. The CDR3 reads CASSHRGRSSANTEAFF. CDR3 nucleotides: TGTGCCAGCAGTCACAGGGGCCGCAGTTCAGCGAACACTGAAGCTTTCTTT.

The chain joins TRBV2 to TRBJ2-3, with 14 nucleotides matching TRBD2. This CDR3 has 15 amino acids. Germline CDR1 reads SNHLY; CDR2 reads FYNNEI. Trimming took 6 bases from V and 4 from J; bases not matched to a gene: 3. Here the CDR3 reads CASRGLAGVADTQYF. DNA of the CDR3: TGTGCCAGCAGGGGACTAGCGGGAGTGGCAGATACGCAGTATTTT.

The CDR3 DNA reads as TGCAGCGTTGAAGATCCGGGACTAGCGGGAGGTACAGATACGCAGTATTTT. Protein: CSVEDPGLAGGTDTQYF. J is TRBJ2-3 and V is TRBV29-1; TRBD2 matches 15 bases. V shed 0 bases, J shed 3 bases, and the junction held 4 bases outside the gene matches. Germline lookup yields CDR1 SQVTM and CDR2 ANQGSEA. The CDR3 is 17 residues long.

V usage is TRBV6-4 and J usage is TRBJ2-3; 11 bases map to TRBD2. The CDR3 has 17 residues. With 5 bases clipped from V and 3 bases from J, the junction kept 10 bases outside the gene matches. Germline loops: CDR1 MRHNA, CDR2 SNTAGT. The CDR3 nucleotides are TGTGCCAGCAGTCCTAGATCACTAGCGGGAGTGACAGATACGCAGTATTTT. This sequence encodes CASSPRSLAGVTDTQYF.

This chain joins TRBV30 and TRBJ1-1, with TRBD1 matching 7 bases. The V gene end was trimmed by 4 bases and the J gene end by 1 base; junction bases not matched to a gene: 15. The CDR3 is 17 amino acids. Germline V gene sequence: CDR1 GTSNPN, CDR2 SVGIG (reference sequence). The chain's CDR3 is CAWTSAPGQRPNTEAFF. CDR3 coding DNA: TGTGCCTGGACCTCCGCTCCGGGACAGAGACCGAACACTGAAGCTTTCTTT.

This chain joins TRBV28 and TRBJ1-1, with D possibly being TRBD1 (6 bases). Trimming stripped 2 bases from V and 0 bases from J, with 10 bases between. From germline, CDR1 is MDHEN and CDR2 SYDVKM. This CDR3 has 15 residues. CDR3 nucleotide sequence: TGTGCCAGCAGTTTAGGGGGCTACGTGAACACTGAAGCTTTCTTT. As protein: CASSLGGYVNTEAFF.

The chain recombines TRBV4-2 with TRBJ1-1; D is uncertain. The CDR3 length is 14 residues. Deletions cut 1 base from V and 0 bases from J, with 6 bases between. Germline CDR1 is LGHNA and CDR2 is YNFKEQ. The CDR3, as DNA: TGTGCCAGCAGCCAAGGTACGGTGAACACTGAAGCTTTCTTT. Its translation: CASSQGTVNTEAFF.

This rearrangement joins TRBV25-1 to TRBJ2-2; no definite D call. V lost 6 bases, J lost 7 bases, and 9 bases lay in between. Germline loops: CDR1 MGHDK, CDR2 SYGVNS. This CDR3 is 12 amino acids long. For the CDR3, the DNA is TGTGCCAGCAGACTGAACTTCGGGGAGCTGTTTTTT. It is translated as CASRLNFGELFF.